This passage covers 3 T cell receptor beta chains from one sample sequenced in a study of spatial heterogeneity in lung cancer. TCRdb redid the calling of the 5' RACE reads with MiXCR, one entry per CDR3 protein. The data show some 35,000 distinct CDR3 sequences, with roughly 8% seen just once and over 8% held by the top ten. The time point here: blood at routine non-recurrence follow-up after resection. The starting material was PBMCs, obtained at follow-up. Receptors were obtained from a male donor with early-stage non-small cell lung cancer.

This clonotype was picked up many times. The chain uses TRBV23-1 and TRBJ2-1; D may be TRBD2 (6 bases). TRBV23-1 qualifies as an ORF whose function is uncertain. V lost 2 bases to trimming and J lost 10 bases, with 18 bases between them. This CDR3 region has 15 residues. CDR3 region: CASSQLREVEDEQFF. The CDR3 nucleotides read TGCGCCAGCAGTCAACTCAGGGAGGTAGAGGACGAGCAGTTCTTC.

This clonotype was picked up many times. This chain's CDR3 is CASSVVTGGPNTGELFF. CDR3 sequence (DNA): TGTGCCAGCAGCGTAGTCACCGGAGGGCCTAACACCGGGGAGCTGTTTTTT. This chain joins TRBV9 and TRBJ2-2, with a weak D call TRBD2 (6 bases). The ends were cut back, 0 bases at V and 2 bases at J, with 14 bases in the middle. Germline values: CDR1 SGDLS, CDR2 YYNGEE. The CDR3 consists of 17 residues.

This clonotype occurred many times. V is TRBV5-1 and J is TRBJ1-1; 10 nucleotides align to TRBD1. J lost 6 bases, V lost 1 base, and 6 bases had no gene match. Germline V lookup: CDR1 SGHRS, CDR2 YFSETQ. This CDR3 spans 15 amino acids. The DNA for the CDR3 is TGCGCCAGCAGCTTGACCCGACAGGGGGCGGCTGAAGCTTTCTTT. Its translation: CASSLTRQGAAEAFF. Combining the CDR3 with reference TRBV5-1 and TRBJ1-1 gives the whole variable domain KAGVTQTPRYLIKTRGQQVTLSCSPISGHRSVSWYQQTPGQGLQFLFEYFSETQRNKGNFPGRFSGRQFSNSRSEMNVSTLELGDSALYLCASSLTRQGAAEAFFGQGTRLTVV.